The 28 T cell receptor beta chains below were found in one sample sequenced in a study of T cells in Graves' hyperthyroidism and ophthalmopathy. What was amplified from RNA transcripts were TCR beta CDR3 regions. Using the HTBI primer set, a first-round RT-PCR was run on the TCR CDR3. MiXCR, run by TCRdb on the multiplex PCR reads, gives a single entry per CDR3 protein. The sample shows 660,000 or so distinct CDR3 sequences, around 20% of them seen only once. Material: blood. All receptors come from a man aged 25 to 40 with Graves' ophthalmopathy.

This clonotype was seen repeatedly, ten times or more. CDR3 coding DNA: TGTGCCTGGAGTGTAGGGAGTAGGGAGACCCAGTACTTC. Residues: CAWSVGSRETQYF. The rearrangement joins TRBV30 to TRBJ2-5, with D maybe TRBD2 (5 bases). Germline lookup yields CDR1 GTSNPN and CDR2 SVGIG (reference sequence). This CDR3 has 13 amino acids. Trimming stripped 0 bases from V and 5 bases from J, with 10 bases between.

V usage is TRBV28 and J usage is TRBJ2-1, with D perhaps TRBD1 (6 bases). The CDR3 runs to 13 residues. The germline V and J ends were trimmed by 6 bases and 7 bases, with 13 bases remaining between them. The germline gives CDR1 MDHEN, CDR2 SYDVKM. Here the CDR3 reads CASRRTDLNEQFF. CDR3 nucleotide sequence: TGTGCCAGCAGGAGGACAGATCTAAATGAGCAGTTCTTC.

The CDR3 loop reads CSALRPQTFYGYTF. CDR3 nucleotide sequence: TGCAGTGCTCTCAGACCGCAGACCTTCTATGGCTACACCTTC. V and J are TRBV20-1 and TRBJ1-2, with D unclear. CDR3 size: 14 residues. Per germline, CDR1 DFQATT and CDR2 SNEGSKA (reference sequence). V was shortened by 5 bases and J by 4 bases, with 17 bases between the two germline ends.

This clonotype came up a few times. CDR3 in amino acids: CASRTGLAGAYEQYF. CDR3 sequence (DNA): TGTGCCAGCAGAACGGGACTAGCGGGAGCCTACGAGCAGTACTTC. The chain couples TRBV6-2 or TRBV6-3 to TRBJ2-7, with 14 bases aligning to TRBD2. CDR1 and CDR2 from the germline V gene are MNHEY and SVGEGT. J lost 2 bases, V lost 6 bases, and 3 bases had no gene match. The CDR3 sequence is 15 residues long.

The chain has TRBV4-1 and TRBJ2-7; 9 positions match TRBD2. Germline values: CDR1 MGHRA, CDR2 YSYEKL. This CDR3 has 17 residues. Trimming removed 0 bases from V and 3 bases from J; junction bases left unmatched: 9. The CDR3 nucleotides read TGCGCCAGCAGCCAAGATTTTGGGCTAGCGGGGCTCTACGAGCAGTACTTC. Encoded protein: CASSQDFGLAGLYEQYF.

The J gene is TRBJ2-1, the V gene TRBV14, with 8 bases matching TRBD2. Germline values: CDR1 SGHDN, CDR2 FVKESK. This CDR3 comprises 17 residues. Trimming took 5 bases from V and 7 from J; bases not matched to a gene: 16. The CDR3 nucleotides are TGTGCCAGCAGCGGGCTAGCGGGTCACATCGCTGGGAATGAGCAGTTCTTC. Protein product: CASSGLAGHIAGNEQFF.

The rearrangement uses TRBV28 and TRBJ2-1; 16 nucleotides agree with TRBD2. The V gene's germline CDR1 is MDHEN and CDR2 SYDVKM. V was pared by 6 bases and J by 2 bases, with 10 bases of the junction left unmatched. The CDR3 loop spans 19 amino acids. The CDR3 region is CASSPLGGTSGRAYNEQFF. CDR3 sequence (DNA): TGTGCCAGCAGCCCACTCGGGGGGACTAGCGGGAGGGCCTACAATGAGCAGTTCTTC.

This clonotype has ten or more counts. The rearrangement joins TRBV2 to TRBJ1-1, with TRBD1 matching over 10 bases. Germline values: CDR1 SNHLY, CDR2 FYNNEI. The CDR3 covers 17 residues. V was pared by 5 bases and J by 7 bases, with 16 bases of the junction left unmatched. Here the CDR3 reads CASSWDRGRTVDFEAFF. The CDR3 DNA reads as TGTGCCAGCAGTTGGGACAGGGGAAGGACCGTGGATTTTGAAGCTTTCTTT.

Ten or more counts support this clonotype. The V call is TRBV28, the J call TRBJ2-7; maybe TRBD2 (6 bases). The V end was cut by 5 bases, the J end by 3 bases, with 8 bases between. The CDR3 totals 12 residues. Per germline, CDR1 MDHEN and CDR2 SYDVKM. CDR3 in amino acids: CASSGGLYEQYF. CDR3 nucleotide sequence: TGTGCCAGCAGTGGGGGACTCTACGAGCAGTACTTC.

As DNA, the CDR3 is TGTGCCAGCAGGCCCCGTGATAGCGGGGAGCTGTTTTTT. Amino acid sequence: CASRPRDSGELFF. The chain employs TRBV2 and TRBJ2-2; the D is unclear. In germline, CDR1 is SNHLY, CDR2 FYNNEI. This CDR3 has 13 amino acids. V shed 6 bases and J shed 7 bases, with 12 bases lying between them.

V usage is TRBV19 and J usage is TRBJ1-5; 8 nucleotides align to TRBD1. Per the germline V gene, CDR1 is LNHDA and CDR2 is SQIVND (reference sequence). There are 15 residues in the CDR3. With V trimmed by 4 bases and J by 8 bases, 10 bases remained unmatched. CDR3 region: CASSTTGGLVEPQHF. The DNA of the CDR3 is TGTGCCAGTAGTACTACAGGGGGTCTCGTCGAGCCCCAGCATTTT.

The chain joins TRBV6-1 to TRBJ2-1; D possibly matches TRBD1 or TRBD2 (5 bases each). Germline values: CDR1 MNHNS, CDR2 SASEGT. This CDR3 contains 17 residues. Trimming pared 6 bases from V and 1 base from J, leaving 19 bases between. The DNA for the CDR3 is TGTGCCAGCAGCCCGACGGGGCGTAGGTCATCCTACAATGAGCAGTTCTTC. Translating it yields CASSPTGRRSSYNEQFF.

The CDR3 coding sequence is TGTGCCATCAGCGGGGACGCTCTTGGCTACACCTTC. It encodes CAISGDALGYTF. The chain uses TRBV10-3 and TRBJ1-2; tentatively, D is TRBD1 (5 bases). This CDR3 region has 12 residues. Germline CDR1 and CDR2: ENHRY and SYGVKD. V dropped 6 bases and J dropped 7 bases, with 12 bases sitting between them.

The CDR3 loop is CASRASSDPAFF. CDR3 bases: TGTGCCAGCAGGGCTAGCTCGGACCCGGCTTTCTTT. This chain joins TRBV6-2 or TRBV6-3 and TRBJ1-1, with unresolved D. The ends were cut back, 6 bases at V and 11 bases at J, with 16 bases in the middle. CDR1 MNHEY and CDR2 SVGEGT come from the germline V gene. This CDR3 region has 12 residues.

This clonotype showed up many times. The chain has TRBV30 and TRBJ1-2, with 8 bases that match TRBD1. With 0 bases clipped from V and 5 bases from J, the junction kept 11 bases outside the gene matches. The CDR3 length is 16 residues. The germline CDR1 and CDR2 sequences are GTSNPN and SVGIG (reference sequence). Here the CDR3 reads CAWSVVPGQGGYGYTF. CDR3 DNA sequence: TGTGCCTGGAGTGTAGTTCCCGGACAGGGAGGATATGGCTACACCTTC. Based on the CDR3 plus reference TRBV30 and TRBJ1-2, the full variable domain is SQTIHQWPATLVQPVGSPLSLECTVEGTSNPNLYWYRQAAGRGLQLLFYSVGIGQISSEVPQNLSASRPQDRQFILSSKKLLLSDSGFYLCAWSVVPGQGGYGYTFGSGTRLTVV.

This clonotype was observed a handful of times. The J gene is TRBJ2-5, the V gene TRBV7-6, with D maybe TRBD1 (6 bases). From germline, CDR1 is SGHVS and CDR2 FNYEAQ. V lost 5 bases to trimming and J lost 3 bases, with 13 bases between them. The CDR3 has 14 amino acids. CDR3 region: CASSPGQFEETQYF. The CDR3 nucleotides read TGTGCCAGCAGCCCCGGACAGTTCGAAGAGACCCAGTACTTC.

V usage is TRBV6-1 and J usage is TRBJ2-1; a possible D gene is TRBD2 (5 bases). Trimming removed 4 bases at V and 0 bases at J, with 7 bases between. This CDR3 spans 14 amino acids. Germline V gene data show CDR1 as MNHNS and CDR2 as SASEGT. The CDR3 nucleotides read TGTGCCAGCAGTGCCGAGGGCTCCTACAATGAGCAGTTCTTC. It specifies CASSAEGSYNEQFF.

The chain joins TRBV4-1 to TRBJ2-7; D gene ambiguous. Germline CDR1 reads MGHRA; CDR2 reads YSYEKL. The ends were cut back, 0 bases at V and 1 base at J, with 7 bases in the middle. The CDR3 sequence is 14 residues long. The CDR3 is CASSQDLGSYEQYF. CDR3 DNA: TGCGCCAGCAGCCAAGACTTGGGATCCTACGAGCAGTACTTC.

The sample holds a few counts of this clonotype. V usage is TRBV6-1 and J usage is TRBJ2-5, with a weak D call TRBD1 (5 bases). Germline loops: CDR1 MNHNS, CDR2 SASEGT. The germline V and J ends were trimmed by 7 bases and 5 bases, with 14 bases remaining between them. The CDR3 is 13 amino acids. In nucleotides, the CDR3 is TGTGCCAGCAATTATGCAGGGCTGGAGACCCAGTACTTC. Protein sequence: CASNYAGLETQYF.

The rearrangement joins TRBV12-3 or TRBV12-4 to TRBJ2-1; the match to TRBD1 covers 11 bases. The CDR3 extends over 15 amino acids. V shed 7 bases and J 3 bases; nucleotides not matched to a gene: 5. The CDR3 is CASTFGTGGYNEQFF. Written as DNA, the CDR3 is TGTGCCAGCACGTTCGGGACAGGGGGCTACAATGAGCAGTTCTTC.

This clonotype was seen ten or more times. The chain recombines TRBV10-3 with TRBJ2-5; TRBD1 agrees at 8 bases. Germline V gene data show CDR1 as ENHRY and CDR2 as SYGVKD. The CDR3 totals 13 residues. Unmatched junction bases numbered 7, after V lost 11 bases and J lost 2 bases. The DNA of the CDR3 is TGTGCCGGAGGAACAGGGGGTCAAGAGACCCAGTACTTC. Encoded protein: CAGGTGGQETQYF.

This clonotype was counted between two and nine times. V gene TRBV24-1 combines with J gene TRBJ1-1; D call uncertain. The V end was cut by 3 bases, the J end by 2 bases, with 6 bases between. The V gene's germline CDR1 is KGHDR and CDR2 SFDVKD. There are 13 residues in the CDR3. In DNA, the CDR3 is TGTGCCACCAGTGATCCCTATAACACTGAAGCTTTCTTT. Its translation is CATSDPYNTEAFF.

There are many counts of this clonotype. The chain recombines TRBV11-2 with TRBJ2-5; weak D call: TRBD2 (6 bases). Germline values: CDR1 SGHAT, CDR2 FQNNGV. V lost 1 base to trimming and J lost 6 bases, with 15 bases between them. This CDR3 has 15 residues. Here the CDR3 DNA reads TGTGCCAGCAGCTTAGGGGTCGGGAGTGGAAAGACCCAGTACTTC. Residues: CASSLGVGSGKTQYF.

This clonotype appeared a few times. The genes are TRBV30 and TRBJ2-1; 9 bases are a match to TRBD2. CDR1 and CDR2 (germline): GTSNPN, SVGIG (reference sequence). The CDR3 covers 13 residues. The junction had 3 bases not matched to a gene; V was cut back by 3 bases and J by 6 bases. In DNA, the CDR3 is TGTGCCTGGAGGCTAGCGGGAACCAATGAGCAGTTCTTC. It is translated as CAWRLAGTNEQFF.

This clonotype was observed a handful of times. This chain joins TRBV20-1 and TRBJ2-1, with 9 positions matching TRBD2. The CDR3 covers 14 residues. CDR1 DFQATT and CDR2 SNEGSKA come from the germline V gene (reference sequence). J gave up 8 bases and V 0 bases, and 5 bases lay outside the gene matches. The CDR3 nucleotides are TGCAGTGCTAGAGATCGAGCGGGAGGTGATGAGCAGTTCTTC. It is translated as CSARDRAGGDEQFF.

Of note for this clonotype: A read error is possible here, since a much larger clone lies one base away. CDR3 residues: CASGRGDSTYNEQFF. For the CDR3, the DNA is TGTGCCAGCGGGAGGGGGGACAGTACCTACAATGAGCAGTTCTTC. This chain links TRBV7-8 with TRBJ2-1, with D possibly being TRBD1 or TRBD2 (7 bases each). Trimming cost V 8 bases and J 2 bases, with 16 bases left between them. The CDR3 is made up of 15 amino acids. The V gene's germline CDR1 is SGHVS and CDR2 FQNEAQ. Full variable domain (rest looked up from reference TRBV7-8 and TRBJ2-1): GAGVSQSPRYKVAKRGQDVALRCDPISGHVSLFWYQQALGQGPEFLTYFQNEAQLDKSGLPSDRFFAERPEGSVSTLKIQRTQQEDSAVYLCASGRGDSTYNEQFFGPGTRLTVL.

The rearrangement joins TRBV14 to TRBJ2-3, with 8 bases that match TRBD2. This CDR3 has 19 amino acids. Germline loops: CDR1 SGHDN, CDR2 FVKESK. The J segment lost 4 bases and the V segment lost 0 bases, leaving 15 bases of the junction unmatched. In DNA form, the CDR3 reads TGTGCCAGCAGCCAAGAAAGAAATCTGGTAGCGGGAATGCCAGATACGCAGTATTTT. Protein sequence: CASSQERNLVAGMPDTQYF.

There are a few counts of this clonotype. The chain has TRBV13 and TRBJ2-3; the D call may be TRBD1 or TRBD2 (5 bases each). Deletions cut 6 bases from V and 0 bases from J, with 10 bases between. This CDR3 spans 14 amino acids. Germline V gene lookup returns CDR1 PRHDT and CDR2 FYEKMQ (reference sequence). CDR3 sequence reads: CASRGDQSTDTQYF. CDR3 nucleotide sequence: TGTGCCAGCAGGGGGGACCAAAGCACAGATACGCAGTATTTT. The whole variable domain, remainder taken from reference TRBV13 and TRBJ2-3, is AAGVIQSPRHLIKEKRETATLKCYPIPRHDTVYWYQQGPGQDPQFLISFYEKMQSDKGSIPDRFSAQQFSDYHSELNMSSLELGDSALYFCASRGDQSTDTQYFGPGTRLTVL.